Each of the 15 T cell receptor beta chains below was sequenced from the same sample in a study of blood T cell repertoires in COVID-19. The table came from immunoSEQ multiplex PCR; TCRdb's copy has only in-frame clones and leaves some out. This table has roughly 200,000 clones, about 81% appearing once. Material for sequencing was peripheral blood. The receptors were gathered from a woman older than 75 with COVID-19, enrolled during active disease.

V and J are TRBV5-1 and TRBJ1-2, with a possible D match to TRBD1 (5 bases). V lost 2 bases, J lost 4 bases, and 12 bases lay in between. In germline, CDR1 is SGHRS, CDR2 YFSETQ. The CDR3 has 14 residues. CDR3 sequence: CASSLLDTFYGYTF. CDR3 coding DNA: TGCGCCAGCAGCTTATTGGACACTTTCTATGGCTACACCTTC.

The chain recombines TRBV6-1 with TRBJ2-7; weak D call: TRBD2 (6 bases). The CDR3 totals 17 residues. The V end lost 4 bases, the J end lost 0 bases, and 19 bases lay between the germline ends. Germline values: CDR1 MNHNS, CDR2 SASEGT. Written as DNA, the CDR3 is TGTGCCAGCAGTGGGAGGCGAAGCGGGTTACCCTCCTACGAGCAGTACTTC. Translation: CASSGRRSGLPSYEQYF.

This clone was detected only once. The V and J genes are TRBV6-2 or TRBV6-3 and TRBJ2-7; 10 nucleotides align to TRBD2. Trimming cost V 2 bases and J 5 bases; bases outside gene matches: 12. The CDR3 contains 17 residues. CDR1 and CDR2 (germline): MNHEY, SVGEGT. The CDR3 DNA reads TGTGCCAGCAGTTACGTCCTACGAGCGGGAGGGAATAACGAGCAGTACTTC. This codes for CASSYVLRAGGNNEQYF.

This rearrangement joins TRBV20-1 to TRBJ1-4, with D possibly matching TRBD1 (6 bases). This CDR3 has 16 amino acids. Trimming removed 3 bases from V and 5 bases from J, with 19 bases in between. The germline V gene encodes CDR1 DFQATT and CDR2 SNEGSKA (reference sequence). The CDR3 nucleotides read TGCAGTGCTAGTCTCACTGACAGGCCACACAATGAAAAACTGTTTTTT. Protein: CSASLTDRPHNEKLFF.

J is TRBJ1-1 and V is TRBV18; no clear D gene. V was trimmed by 1 base and J by 2 bases, leaving 8 bases between them. The CDR3 sequence is 14 residues long. The germline V gene has CDR1 KGHSH and CDR2 LQKENI. The CDR3 sequence: CASSPLKSNTEAFF. The CDR3 bases are TGTGCCAGCTCACCACTTAAGAGTAACACTGAAGCTTTCTTT.

The J gene is TRBJ1-1, the V gene TRBV5-1; no firm D call. Trimming took off 4 bases at V and 0 bases at J, with 7 bases between the two ends. Germline V gene lookup returns CDR1 SGHRS and CDR2 YFSETQ. The CDR3 is 13 amino acids. CDR3 protein: CASSHGMNTEAFF. CDR3 coding DNA: TGCGCCAGCAGCCATGGCATGAACACTGAAGCTTTCTTT.

The J gene is TRBJ1-1, the V gene TRBV19; TRBD1 might be the D (5 bases). CDR1 is LNHDA, CDR2 SQIVND, per germline (reference sequence). The CDR3 runs 15 residues. Trimming left V 3 bases short and J 5 bases short, with 16 bases between. Written as DNA, the CDR3 is TGTGCCAGTAGTATGTTCGCGGTACCAGGGACTGAAGCTTTCTTT. The encoded protein is CASSMFAVPGTEAFF.

The chain recombines TRBV3-1 (or the pseudogene TRBV3-2) with TRBJ2-7; a weak D match, TRBD1 (5 bases). Germline V lookup: CDR1 LGHDT, CDR2 YNNKEL (reference sequence). CDR3 length equals 15 residues. V gave up 6 bases and J gave up 0 bases, with 15 bases separating them. In DNA, the CDR3 is TGTGCCAGCAGGGATACAGGTTCGAGCTCCTACGAGCAGTACTTC. Translation: CASRDTGSSSYEQYF.

Only one count was recorded for this clone. This rearrangement joins TRBV27 to TRBJ2-3; the D gene is possibly TRBD1 (6 bases). The CDR3 has 14 residues. V lost 5 bases and J lost 3, with 12 bases in between. From germline, CDR1 is MNHEY and CDR2 SMNVEV (reference sequence). This chain's CDR3 is CASSPSRGTDTQYF. As DNA, the CDR3 is TGTGCCAGCAGTCCGTCCAGGGGTACAGATACGCAGTATTTT.

This chain links TRBV2 with TRBJ1-1; D ambiguous. The CDR3 runs 14 residues. Germline values: CDR1 SNHLY, CDR2 FYNNEI. With 5 bases removed from V and 1 base from J, the gap between germline ends came to 11 bases. As DNA, the CDR3 is TGTGCCAGCAGTCCCACTGCTACGAACACTGAAGCTTTCTTT. This encodes CASSPTATNTEAFF.

This chain uses TRBV6-5 with TRBJ1-4, with 9 bases lining up with TRBD1. Germline CDR1 reads MNHEY; CDR2 reads SVGAGI. Trimming took 6 bases from V and 8 from J; bases not matched to a gene: 10. The CDR3 is made up of 15 amino acids. The CDR3 loop is CASSSGTGRGEKLFF. The CDR3 DNA reads as TGTGCCAGCAGCTCCGGGACAGGGAGGGGGGAAAAACTGTTTTTT.

In its sample, this clone was seen a few times. The DNA for the CDR3 is TGTGCCAGCAGTCAACAGGGGTCAAATCAGCCCCAGCATTTT. Translated, it gives CASSQQGSNQPQHF. The chain combines TRBV16 with TRBJ1-5; TRBD1 matches at 7 bases. This CDR3 region has 14 residues. Germline assignment: CDR1 KGHSY and CDR2 FQNENV. The V and J ends lost 6 bases and 4 bases, in that order; junction bases with no gene match: 6.

The chain has TRBV25-1 and TRBJ2-7; 8 nucleotides match TRBD1. The CDR3 loop spans 13 amino acids. V shed 6 bases and J 6 bases; nucleotides not matched to a gene: 7. Looked up from germline, CDR1 is MGHDK and CDR2 is SYGVNS. The CDR3 is CASRGDRKGEQYF. The CDR3 nucleotides read TGTGCCAGCAGGGGGGACAGGAAAGGCGAGCAGTACTTC.

The chain uses TRBV6-1 and TRBJ1-4, with unresolved D. The CDR3 contains 14 residues. The germline gives CDR1 MNHNS, CDR2 SASEGT. V lost 3 bases to trimming and J lost 7 bases, with 12 bases between them. The CDR3 DNA reads as TGTGCCAGCAGTGACCTAGCAGGAGCTGAAAAACTGTTTTTT. Protein sequence: CASSDLAGAEKLFF.

The chain is built from TRBV5-8 and TRBJ2-5; no clear D gene. The V end lost 4 bases, the J end lost 5 bases, and 6 bases lay between the germline ends. Germline CDR1 reads SGHTS; CDR2 reads YDEGEE. The CDR3 contains 11 residues. The CDR3 region has the DNA TGTGCCAGCAGCCCCGGTGAGACCCAGTACTTC. Its translation is CASSPGETQYF. Variable domain in full (rest from reference TRBV5-8 and TRBJ2-5): EAGVTQSPTHLIKTRGQQATLRCSPISGHTSVYWYQQALGLGLQFLLWYDEGEERNRGNFPPRFSGRQFPNYSSELNVNALELEDSALYLCASSPGETQYFGPGTRLLVL.